This T cell receptor beta chain was captured in a study of control samples from healthy donors and cancer patients. Trimming left V 3 bases short and J 3 bases short, with 10 bases between. The CDR3 is made up of 14 amino acids. Germline V lookup: CDR1 MNHNS, CDR2 SASEGT. Repertoires were generated with immunoSEQ multiplex PCR, while TCRdb's copy carries only in-frame clones and drops some. The table lists about 180,000 clones, roughly 90% of them singletons. Sequencing was done on a sample of blood. The genes are TRBV6-1 and TRBJ2-3; D might be TRBD2 (6 bases). The sequence came from a woman in her forties or fifties in good health. The DNA of the CDR3 is TGTGCCAGCAGTGAGGGGACTTTAACAGATACGCAGTATTTT. Protein sequence: CASSEGTLTDTQYF.